This T cell receptor (beta chain) was identified during a study of blood T cells in healthy people across ages. The ends were cut back, 5 bases at V and 0 bases at J, with 11 bases in the middle. The CDR3 loop spans 15 amino acids. Through a sample-barcoded 5' primer and a J-beta primer mix, a second PCR was run for roughly 6 to 12 cycles. With 12 random nucleotides, a template-switch adaptor tagged each individual cDNA molecule. A single record per CDR3 protein comes from TCRdb applying MiXCR to the 5' RACE reads. The sample includes some 1.7 million distinct CDR3 sequences, roughly 30% of them seen just once.

Sequenced material: blood. The gene calls are TRBV12-3 or TRBV12-4 and TRBJ1-3; tentative D call: TRBD1 (5 bases). The receptor was isolated from a woman in her thirties in good health. Here the CDR3 DNA reads TGTGCCAGCAGTCCCCGACAGTTCTCTGGAAACACCATATATTTT. It codes for CASSPRQFSGNTIYF.